This T cell receptor beta chain was documented in a study of CD8 T cells in ankylosing spondylitis. The germline V gene encodes CDR1 SNHLY and CDR2 FYNNEI. CDR3 size: 14 residues. Trimming cost V 6 bases and J 4 bases, with 12 bases left between them. TCRdb itself ran the 5' RACE reads through MiXCR, one entry per CDR3 protein. The profile shows over 400,000 distinct CDR3 sequences, roughly a quarter of them singletons. This clonotype turned up a few times. Its antigen is still unknown. Broader study findings: Ankylosing spondylitis blood appeared to carry a characteristic TCR beta motif of roughly 8 highly homologous variants.

The receptor was derived from a male donor with ankylosing spondylitis. The rearrangement joins TRBV2 to TRBJ2-2; a weak D match, TRBD2 (6 bases). The sequenced sample consisted of blood, either unsorted or a sorted T cell fraction (not recorded which). The CDR3 is CASRWGDGTGELFF. CDR3 coding DNA: TGTGCCAGCAGGTGGGGGGATGGCACCGGGGAGCTGTTTTTT. Full variable domain (outside the CDR3, taken from reference TRBV2 and TRBJ2-2): EPEVTQTPSHQVTQMGQEVILRCVPISNHLYFYWYRQILGQKVEFLVSFYNNEISEKSEIFDDQFSVERPDGSNFTLKIRSTKLEDSAMYFCASRWGDGTGELFFGEGSRLTVL.